This T cell receptor beta chain was sequenced in a study of monozygotic twins with cystic fibrosis. Study-level findings and limits: Clonality was generally low (median around 0.01), higher in the most severe patients.

The V segment lost 6 bases and the J segment 6 bases; nucleotides outside the gene matches: 11. CDR3 size: 16 residues. Germline V CDR1 and CDR2: MGHRA, YSYEKL. Only in-frame clones appear in the TCRdb table, and some are missing; sequencing was by immunoSEQ multiplex PCR. The table includes around 21,000 clones, around 87% detected once. To note about this clone: Its antigen remains unknown.

This receptor was taken from a woman in her 30s with cystic fibrosis. Material: blood. The chain uses TRBV4-1 and TRBJ2-2, with 9 bases matching TRBD2. CDR3 region: CASRKETSGAPGELFF. The CDR3 DNA follows: TGCGCCAGCAGGAAAGAGACTAGCGGTGCCCCCGGGGAGCTGTTTTTT.